A selection of T cell receptor beta chains follows, all from one sample in a study of a mutant IDH1 vaccine in newly diagnosed glioma. Their recognized antigens are unknown. The protocol was immunoSEQ multiplex PCR, while the TCRdb copy is restricted to in-frame clones and leaves out a portion. The sample consists of more than 55,000 clones, under 90% of them appearing once. The starting material was PBMCs, obtained from a glioma patient whose treatment included an IDH1 peptide vaccine. The origin of the receptors is a man younger than 40 with glioma. The CDR3 runs from the conserved cysteine through the conserved F or W. A D gene is named only where the DNA matches it firmly. Size tells how often a clone was seen (once, few, many) or the class of an expanded clone, and some rows leave it out.

j_call,clone_size,d_call,v_call,cdr3_aa,cdr3_nt
TRBJ1-2,.,.,TRBV29-1,CSVAAWGGGYGYTF,TGCAGCGTTGCGGCCTGGGGGGGCGGCTATGGCTACACCTTC
TRBJ2-1,.,TRBD2,TRBV10-3,CAISPLAGGNEQFF,TGTGCCATCAGTCCTTTAGCGGGGGGGAATGAGCAGTTCTTC
TRBJ2-7,.,TRBD1,TRBV11-2,CASSSVQGAGYEQYF,TGTGCCAGCAGCTCTGTACAGGGGGCCGGTTACGAGCAGTACTTC
TRBJ2-5,.,.,TRBV9,CASSVATGKGETQYF,TGTGCCAGCAGCGTAGCAACAGGGAAAGGGGAGACCCAGTACTTC
TRBJ1-5,.,TRBD1,TRBV15,CATSRLGQGGVQPQHF,TGTGCCACCAGCAGACTAGGACAGGGAGGCGTTCAGCCCCAGCATTTT
TRBJ1-2,.,.,TRBV4-3,CASSQVARAGTFTTF,TGCGCCAGCAGCCAAGTTGCTAGGGCGGGGACCTTCACTACCTTC
TRBJ2-3,.,.,TRBV2,CAQLAKVVRKKGERDTQYF,TGTGCGCAGCTGGCCAAGGTTGTGCGGAAAAAAGGGGAAAGGGATACGCAGTATTTT
TRBJ2-7,.,.,TRBV2,CASDRGRSSYEQYF,TGTGCCAGCGATCGGGGACGGAGCTCCTACGAGCAGTACTTC
TRBJ2-1,.,.,TRBV19,CASSISPGSYNEQFF,TGTGCCAGTAGTATTTCCCCAGGCTCCTACAATGAGCAGTTCTTC
TRBJ2-6,.,.,TRBV9,CASSVGQAIVSSGANVLTF,TGTGCCAGCAGCGTAGGACAGGCCATTGTTTCTTCTGGGGCCAACGTCCTGACTTTC
TRBJ1-3,.,TRBD1,TRBV28,CASSLDTGVGNTIYF,TGTGCCAGCAGTTTAGACACAGGGGTAGGAAACACCATATATTTT
TRBJ1-5,.,.,TRBV27,CASSFRGHSNQPQHF,TGTGCCAGCAGTTTCAGAGGTCATAGCAATCAGCCCCAGCATTTT
TRBJ1-2,.,.,TRBV11-1,CASSQRGRSNYGYTF,TGTGCCAGCAGCCAACGGGGCAGATCTAACTATGGCTACACCTTC
TRBJ1-5,.,.,TRBV28,CASSDSTVGNQPQHF,TGTGCCAGCTCCGATTCGACAGTAGGTAATCAGCCCCAGCATTTT
TRBJ2-5,.,TRBD2,TRBV7-7,CASSTRLAGQETQYF,TGTGCCAGCAGCACGCGACTAGCAGGCCAAGAGACCCAGTACTTC
TRBJ2-7,few,TRBD2,TRBV7-9,CASSFKAGGTYEQYF,TGTGCCAGCAGCTTCAAAGCGGGAGGGACCTACGAGCAGTACTTC
TRBJ2-1,.,.,TRBV30,CAWSVRSSYNEQFF,TGTGCCTGGAGTGTTCGGAGCTCCTACAATGAGCAGTTCTTC
TRBJ2-1,.,.,TRBV7-9,CASSLMELGEQFF,TGTGCCAGCAGCTTAATGGAATTGGGGGAGCAGTTCTTC
TRBJ2-7,few,.,TRBV5-1,CASSLAGQGTRSHEQYF,TGCGCCAGCAGCTTGGCCGGTCAGGGGACCCGTTCCCACGAGCAGTACTTC
TRBJ2-7,.,.,TRBV21-1,CASSTRTAPEQYF,TGTGCCAGCAGCACCAGGACGGCCCCCGAGCAGTACTTC
TRBJ2-7,.,.,TRBV3-2,CASSPLQYF,TGTGCCAGCAGCCCCCTCCAATACTTC
TRBJ1-1,few,.,TRBV2,CAKRGDLTEAFF,TGTGCCAAGCGAGGGGATCTCACTGAAGCTTTCTTT
TRBJ2-7,.,TRBD2,TRBV18,CASSPPTSGSYEQYF,TGTGCCAGCTCACCACCTACTAGCGGAAGCTACGAGCAGTACTTC
TRBJ2-3,.,.,TRBV7-9,CASSWSAGYSSTDTQYF,TGTGCCAGCAGCTGGTCTGCAGGGTATTCTAGCACAGATACGCAGTATTTT
TRBJ2-3,.,.,TRBV5-1,CASSLGGYGSLSTDTQYF,TGCGCCAGCAGCTTGGGGGGTTACGGCAGTCTTAGCACAGATACGCAGTATTTT
TRBJ1-1,.,TRBD1,TRBV7-2,CASSPAGGLMNTEAFF,TGTGCCAGCAGCCCCGCAGGGGGGTTGATGAACACTGAAGCTTTCTTT
TRBJ1-4,.,.,TRBV7-2,CASSLAGGDNEKLFF,TGTGCCAGCAGCTTAGCTGGGGGAGACAATGAAAAACTGTTTTTT
TRBJ2-2,.,.,TRBV6-5,CASSHRGGELFF,TGTGCCAGCAGTCACCGGGGAGGGGAGCTGTTTTTT